Listed here are 32 T cell receptor beta chains from one sample, sequenced in a study of T cell responses to AZD1222 COVID-19 vaccine. Clones were read by immunoSEQ multiplex PCR, and TCRdb kept only the in-frame ones, dropping some. Here the sample spans around 130,000 clones, 85% to 90% being singletons. Sequenced material: peripheral blood, taken on day 0 of AZD1222 vaccination. The receptors were gathered from an adult in good health.

This sequence joins TRBV12-3 or TRBV12-4 and TRBJ1-6, with D possibly being TRBD1 (5 bases). Trimming stripped 6 bases from V and 8 bases from J, with 11 bases between. The CDR3 runs to 13 residues. CDR3 sequence reads: CASRRGRDSPLHF. CDR3 in DNA: TGTGCCAGCAGGCGGGGCAGAGATTCACCCCTCCACTTT.

This clone is a singleton in its sample. The chain joins TRBV29-1 to TRBJ1-1, with a tentative D call TRBD1 (5 bases). Germline CDR1 reads SQVTM; CDR2 reads ANQGSEA. V was trimmed by 5 bases and J by 5 bases, leaving 15 bases between them. The CDR3 has 13 amino acids. In DNA form, the CDR3 reads TGCAGCGTTCAAAACTCGGGGACTACTGAAGCTTTCTTT. The encoded protein is CSVQNSGTTEAFF. Full variable domain (outside the CDR3, taken from reference TRBV29-1 and TRBJ1-1): SAVISQKPSRDICQRGTSLTIQCQVDSQVTMMFWYRQQPGQSLTLIATANQGSEATYESGFVIDKFPISRPNLTFSTLTVSNMSPEDSSIYLCSVQNSGTTEAFFGQGTRLTVV.

The rearrangement links TRBV19 to TRBJ1-2; TRBD1 aligns across 8 bases. Germline V gives CDR1 LNHDA, CDR2 SQIVND (reference sequence). This CDR3 has 14 amino acids. J was trimmed by 3 bases and V by 3 bases; bases with no gene match: 3. CDR3 loop: CASSIRGQDYGYTF. The CDR3 nucleotides are TGTGCCAGTAGTATCAGGGGGCAGGACTATGGCTACACCTTC.

The V and J genes are TRBV18 and TRBJ1-2; no firm D call. This CDR3 contains 15 residues. V was pared by 3 bases and J by 0 bases, with 11 bases between. Germline CDR1 is KGHSH and CDR2 is LQKENI. Written as DNA, the CDR3 is TGTGCCAGCTCACCGGAACAGTCTACTAACTATGGCTACACCTTC. Its protein is CASSPEQSTNYGYTF.

The gene calls are TRBV5-1 and TRBJ1-5; D is undetermined. CDR3 length: 17 amino acids. The ends were cut back, 5 bases at V and 7 bases at J, with 25 bases in the middle. Per germline, CDR1 SGHRS and CDR2 YFSETQ. The chain's CDR3 is CASSNPEAGELRQPQHF. The CDR3 DNA sequence: TGCGCCAGCAGTAATCCCGAGGCAGGTGAATTGAGGCAGCCCCAGCATTTT.

The rearrangement links TRBV4-3 to TRBJ1-6, with D unclear. V lost 0 bases to trimming and J lost 4 bases, with 7 bases between them. This CDR3 is built from 15 residues. The V gene's germline CDR1 is LGHNA and CDR2 YSLEER. In DNA form, the CDR3 reads TGCGCCAGCAGCCAAGAAACAGATTATAATTCACCCCTCCACTTT. Translation: CASSQETDYNSPLHF.

The genes are TRBV7-9 and TRBJ1-2; D unclear. Trimming shortened V by 2 bases and J by 6 bases, and 16 bases separated the two germline ends. There are 15 residues in the CDR3. CDR1 SEHNR and CDR2 FQNEAQ come from the germline V gene (reference sequence). The CDR3 nucleotides are TGTGCCAGCAGCTTACTTCCGGGGTTGAGCGATGGCTACACCTTC. It specifies CASSLLPGLSDGYTF.

The chain uses TRBV28 and TRBJ2-3; the match to TRBD2 covers 13 bases. CDR1 and CDR2 from the germline V gene are MDHEN and SYDVKM. This CDR3 has 15 residues. Germline trimming cut 5 bases from V and 5 bases from J; bases unmatched to any gene: 4. CDR3 coding DNA: TGTGCCAGCAGTGCGCGGACTAGCGGGAGAGATACGCAGTATTTT. It specifies CASSARTSGRDTQYF.

The CDR3 DNA is TGTGCCAGCAGCTTACGAGCGGGGGGCGCAAGGAGAGATGAGCAGTTCTTC. Encoded protein: CASSLRAGGARRDEQFF. This chain uses TRBV7-2 with TRBJ2-1; 9 nucleotides agree with TRBD2. CDR3 length: 17 residues. V gave up 2 bases and J gave up 8 bases; unmatched junction bases: 13. The germline V gene has CDR1 SGHTA and CDR2 FQGNSA.

There are a few counts of this clone. The chain's CDR3 is CASSRGGAGTYEQYF. The CDR3 DNA reads TGTGCCAGCAGTCGCGGGGGTGCCGGCACCTACGAGCAGTACTTC. The rearrangement links TRBV27 to TRBJ2-7, with 7 bases fitting TRBD2. The germline gives CDR1 MNHEY, CDR2 SMNVEV (reference sequence). The CDR3 is made up of 15 amino acids. Losses at the gene ends were 5 bases for V and 2 bases for J; bases not matched to a gene: 9.

This chain connects TRBV3-1 (or the pseudogene TRBV3-2) to TRBJ1-1; 10 bases match TRBD1. This CDR3 contains 15 residues. V lost 1 base, J lost 10 bases, and 9 bases stayed unmatched. CDR1 is LGHDT and CDR2 is YNNKEL in the germline V gene (reference sequence). The DNA for the CDR3 is TGTGCCAGCAGCCAAGGACAGGGGGCTGGTATTATAGCTTTCTTT. Encoded protein: CASSQGQGAGIIAFF.

The rearrangement links TRBV5-6 to TRBJ1-1, with unresolved D. The CDR3 totals 13 residues. The V end lost 1 base, the J end lost 2 bases, and 6 bases lay between the germline ends. Germline V gene data show CDR1 as SGHDT and CDR2 as YYEEEE. The CDR3 spells CASSLRFNTEAFF. Here the CDR3 DNA reads TGTGCCAGCAGCTTGCGTTTCAACACTGAAGCTTTCTTT.

V is TRBV28 and J is TRBJ1-5, with TRBD1 as a possible D gene (6 bases). The CDR3 is 15 residues long. CDR1 is MDHEN, CDR2 SYDVKM, per germline. The ends were cut back, 1 base at V and 7 bases at J, with 14 bases in the middle. The CDR3 bases are TGTGCCAGCAGTTTATTCCTCAGGGGAGGACAGCCCCAGCATTTT. Encoded protein: CASSLFLRGGQPQHF.

J is TRBJ2-7 and V is TRBV5-6, with TRBD2 as a possible D gene (5 bases). The CDR3 spans 15 residues. V was trimmed by 4 bases and J by 2 bases, leaving 16 bases between them. The germline V gene has CDR1 SGHDT and CDR2 YYEEEE. CDR3: CASSPAGYRAYEQYF. The CDR3 DNA reads as TGTGCCAGCAGCCCGGCGGGTTATCGGGCCTACGAGCAGTACTTC.

The chain is built from TRBV7-2 and TRBJ2-7; TRBD1 agrees at 9 bases. J was trimmed by 3 bases and V by 5 bases; bases with no gene match: 5. Germline V gene data show CDR1 as SGHTA and CDR2 as FQGNSA. The CDR3 runs 14 residues. CDR3 protein: CASSSTGQGYEQYF. The DNA of the CDR3 is TGTGCCAGCAGCAGCACGGGACAGGGCTACGAGCAGTACTTC.

The chain joins TRBV6-6 to TRBJ1-1, with a possible D match to TRBD1 (6 bases). V was trimmed by 3 bases and J by 3 bases, leaving 17 bases between them. Germline V lookup: CDR1 MNHNY, CDR2 SVGAGI (reference sequence). The CDR3 loop spans 16 amino acids. DNA of the CDR3: TGTGCCAGCAGTTATACCCTAGGGGGTGAGTACACTGAAGCTTTCTTT. Residues: CASSYTLGGEYTEAFF.

The rearrangement uses TRBV12-3 or TRBV12-4 and TRBJ2-1; 13 bases align to TRBD2. The V and J ends lost 10 bases and 5 bases, in that order; junction bases with no gene match: 2. The CDR3 is 13 amino acids. The CDR3 nucleotides are TGTGCCACCGGACTAGCGGGGGACAATGAGCAGTTCTTC. Its translation: CATGLAGDNEQFF.

V and J are TRBV11-3 and TRBJ2-1; a possible D gene is TRBD2 (5 bases). V dropped 5 bases and J dropped 0 bases, with 8 bases sitting between them. This CDR3 is 14 amino acids long. Germline loops: CDR1 SGHNT, CDR2 YENEEA. The chain's CDR3 is CASSARDSYNEQFF. The CDR3 DNA is TGTGCCAGCAGCGCCCGGGACTCCTACAATGAGCAGTTCTTC.

Written as DNA, the CDR3 is TGTGCCAGCAGTTTACCTGACAGGCTCAATTCACCCCTCCACTTT. It is translated as CASSLPDRLNSPLHF. The rearrangement joins TRBV28 to TRBJ1-6, with D perhaps matching TRBD1 (6 bases). Germline V lookup: CDR1 MDHEN, CDR2 SYDVKM. V dropped 2 bases and J dropped 7 bases, with 12 bases sitting between them. There are 15 residues in the CDR3.

This chain uses TRBV6-4 with TRBJ2-7, with D hard to call. Per the germline V gene, CDR1 is MRHNA and CDR2 is SNTAGT. V was cut by 6 bases and J by 4 bases, with 19 bases left in between. The CDR3 extends over 15 amino acids. The CDR3 region is CASRPALPRSYEQYF. In DNA, the CDR3 is TGTGCCAGCAGACCGGCCCTCCCCCGAAGTTACGAGCAGTACTTC.

This CDR3 reads CASSEGTGNHYGYTF. CDR3 bases: TGTGCCAGCAGCGAAGGGACAGGGAATCACTATGGCTACACCTTC. The rearrangement uses TRBV7-2 and TRBJ1-2; 9 nucleotides agree with TRBD1. V lost 5 bases to trimming and J lost 3 bases; unmatched junction nucleotides: 7. The CDR3 contains 15 residues. CDR1 and CDR2 (germline): SGHTA, FQGNSA.

The chain joins TRBV29-1 to TRBJ2-2; 8 bases agree with TRBD1. The CDR3 consists of 13 residues. Germline-derived CDR1 and CDR2 are SQVTM and ANQGSEA. V lost 5 bases, J lost 7 bases, and 6 bases stayed unmatched. In nucleotides, the CDR3 is TGCAGCGTTCGACAGGGGCTGAGCGGGGAGCTGTTTTTT. Residues: CSVRQGLSGELFF.

This sequence joins TRBV27 and TRBJ1-1; 7 nucleotides agree with TRBD1. V was clipped by 5 bases and J by 7 bases; unmatched bases: 13. Per the germline V gene, CDR1 is MNHEY and CDR2 is SMNVEV (reference sequence). CDR3 length: 15 residues. CDR3 residues: CASSRADRVVGEAFF. The CDR3 DNA follows: TGTGCCAGCAGTAGAGCAGACAGGGTCGTCGGTGAAGCTTTCTTT.

The chain uses TRBV7-3 and TRBJ1-4; D is unresolved. Germline CDR1 SGHTA, CDR2 FQGTGA. This CDR3 has 13 amino acids. Trimming pared 2 bases from V and 8 bases from J, leaving 9 bases between. The CDR3 here is CASSLGIGEKLFF. DNA of the CDR3: TGTGCCAGCAGCTTAGGCATCGGAGAAAAACTGTTTTTT.

The rearrangement uses TRBV13 and TRBJ2-6; D gene ambiguous. Germline CDR1 reads PRHDT; CDR2 reads FYEKMQ (reference sequence). The V and J ends lost 1 base and 1 base respectively, with 5 bases between them. The length of the CDR3 is 15 residues. As DNA, the CDR3 is TGTGCCAGCAGCTTAGCTGGTTCTGGGGCCAACGTCCTGACTTTC. Translating it yields CASSLAGSGANVLTF.

The J gene is TRBJ1-1, the V gene TRBV9; D gene ambiguous. Trimming left V 0 bases short and J 7 bases short, with 13 bases between. Germline V gene lookup returns CDR1 SGDLS and CDR2 YYNGEE. The CDR3 sequence is 14 residues long. The CDR3 protein is CASSVVPEGGEAFF. The CDR3 nucleotides are TGTGCCAGCAGCGTAGTCCCCGAGGGCGGTGAAGCTTTCTTT.

This clone occurred once. The V gene is TRBV9, the J gene TRBJ2-2; the match to TRBD2 covers 7 bases. Germline CDR1 and CDR2: SGDLS and YYNGEE. V shed 0 bases and J 3 bases; nucleotides not matched to a gene: 8. The CDR3 length is 17 residues. For the CDR3, the DNA is TGTGCCAGCAGCGTAGATTCCAGCGGGGAGTACACCGGGGAGCTGTTTTTT. It codes for CASSVDSSGEYTGELFF.

V gene TRBV5-1 combines with J gene TRBJ1-3; TRBD1 is a possible D gene (5 bases). The CDR3 is made up of 16 amino acids. V was cut by 0 bases and J by 0 bases, with 10 bases left in between. CDR1 and CDR2 (germline): SGHRS, YFSETQ. CDR3 sequence reads: CASSLGHRNSGNTIYF. CDR3 DNA: TGCGCCAGCAGCTTGGGCCACAGGAACTCTGGAAACACCATATATTTT.

About this clone: The same CDR3 arises from other DNA sequences in this sample as well. The chain is built from TRBV19 and TRBJ2-1, with 7 positions matching TRBD2. Germline V gene sequence: CDR1 LNHDA, CDR2 SQIVND (reference sequence). With V trimmed by 4 bases and J by 6 bases, 0 bases remained unmatched. The CDR3 has 12 residues. In DNA form, the CDR3 reads TGTGCCAGTAGTAGGGGGGGCAATGAGCAGTTCTTC. This gives the protein CASSRGGNEQFF.

This chain uses TRBV12-5 with TRBJ1-1; no clear D gene. Per germline, CDR1 LGHNT and CDR2 FRNRAP. The CDR3 covers 12 residues. V shed 9 bases and J shed 8 bases, with 16 bases lying between them. Written as DNA, the CDR3 is TGTGCTAGAGCGCGGACTGAACAAGAAGCTTTCTTT. It encodes CARARTEQEAFF.

The gene calls are TRBV5-1 and TRBJ1-2; the D gene is possibly TRBD1 (6 bases). CDR3 length equals 15 residues. Trimming removed 0 bases at V and 4 bases at J, with 13 bases between. CDR1 is SGHRS, CDR2 YFSETQ, per germline. The CDR3 reads CASSLAPGESYGYTF. The DNA of the CDR3 is TGCGCCAGCAGCTTGGCCCCAGGGGAGAGCTATGGCTACACCTTC.

The V call is TRBV28, the J call TRBJ2-2; 10 bases match TRBD2. The CDR3 extends over 15 amino acids. V gave up 5 bases and J gave up 4 bases; unmatched junction bases: 4. CDR1 and CDR2 (germline): MDHEN, SYDVKM. For the CDR3, the DNA is TGTGCCAGCAGTCTGACTAGCGGGTCCACCGGGGAGCTGTTTTTT. Residues: CASSLTSGSTGELFF.